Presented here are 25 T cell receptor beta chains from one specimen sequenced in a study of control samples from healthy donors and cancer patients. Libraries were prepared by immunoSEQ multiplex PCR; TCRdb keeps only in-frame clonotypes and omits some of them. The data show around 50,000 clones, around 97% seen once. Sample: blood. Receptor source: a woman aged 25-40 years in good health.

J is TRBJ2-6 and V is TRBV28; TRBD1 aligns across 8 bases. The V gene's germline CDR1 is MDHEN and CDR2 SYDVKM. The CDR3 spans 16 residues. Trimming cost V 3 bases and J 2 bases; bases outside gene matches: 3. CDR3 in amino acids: CASSLADRAGANVLTF. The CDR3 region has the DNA TGTGCCAGCAGTTTGGCGGACAGGGCTGGGGCCAACGTCCTGACTTTC.

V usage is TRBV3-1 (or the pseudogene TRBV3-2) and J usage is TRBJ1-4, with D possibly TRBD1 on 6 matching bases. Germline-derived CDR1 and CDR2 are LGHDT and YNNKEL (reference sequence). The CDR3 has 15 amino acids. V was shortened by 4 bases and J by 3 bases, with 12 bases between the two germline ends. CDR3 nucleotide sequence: TGTGCCAGCAGCCCTACAGGGACGGCTAATGAAAAACTGTTTTTT. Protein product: CASSPTGTANEKLFF.

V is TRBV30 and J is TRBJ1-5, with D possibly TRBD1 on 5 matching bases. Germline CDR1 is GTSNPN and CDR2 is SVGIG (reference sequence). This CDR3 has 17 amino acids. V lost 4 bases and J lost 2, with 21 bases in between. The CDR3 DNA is TGTGCCTGGAACCATTCCTCCGGGGACTGCTGCAATCAGCCCCAGCATTTT. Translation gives CAWNHSSGDCCNQPQHF.

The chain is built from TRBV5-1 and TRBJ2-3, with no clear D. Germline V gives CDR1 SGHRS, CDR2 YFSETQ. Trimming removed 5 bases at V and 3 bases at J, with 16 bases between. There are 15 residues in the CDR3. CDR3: CASRYDIGSTDTQYF. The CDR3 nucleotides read TGCGCCAGCAGATACGACATCGGGTCAACAGATACGCAGTATTTT.

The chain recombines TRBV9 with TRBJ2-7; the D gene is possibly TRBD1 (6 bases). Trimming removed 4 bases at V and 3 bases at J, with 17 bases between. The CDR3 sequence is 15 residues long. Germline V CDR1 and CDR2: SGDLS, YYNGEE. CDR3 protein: CASSLAGTPDYEQYF. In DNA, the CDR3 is TGTGCCAGCAGCCTGGCCGGGACACCTGACTACGAGCAGTACTTC.

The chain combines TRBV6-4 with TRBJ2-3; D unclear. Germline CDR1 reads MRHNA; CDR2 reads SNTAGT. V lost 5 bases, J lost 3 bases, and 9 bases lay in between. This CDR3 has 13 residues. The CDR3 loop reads CASSRTATDTQYF. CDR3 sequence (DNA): TGTGCCAGCAGTCGCACAGCTACAGATACGCAGTATTTT.

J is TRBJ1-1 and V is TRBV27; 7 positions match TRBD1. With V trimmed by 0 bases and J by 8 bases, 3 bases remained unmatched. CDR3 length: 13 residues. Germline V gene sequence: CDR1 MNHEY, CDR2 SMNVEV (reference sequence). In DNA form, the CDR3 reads TGTGCCAGCAGTTTATCGCCGGACAGGGAAGCTTTCTTT. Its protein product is CASSLSPDREAFF.

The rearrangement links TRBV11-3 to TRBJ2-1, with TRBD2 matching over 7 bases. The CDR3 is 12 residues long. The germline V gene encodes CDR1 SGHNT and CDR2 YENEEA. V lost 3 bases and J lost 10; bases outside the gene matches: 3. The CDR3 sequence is CASSFPAGEQFF. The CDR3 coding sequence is TGTGCCAGCAGCTTTCCAGCGGGAGAGCAGTTCTTC.

The CDR3 bases are TGTGCCAGCAGTTTCGGAGGGGGGACTGAAGCTTTCTTT. Protein: CASSFGGGTEAFF. The rearrangement uses TRBV27 and TRBJ1-1; D might be TRBD1 (6 bases). CDR3 length equals 13 residues. Trimming removed 3 bases from V and 5 bases from J, with 10 bases in between. Germline V gene lookup returns CDR1 MNHEY and CDR2 SMNVEV (reference sequence).

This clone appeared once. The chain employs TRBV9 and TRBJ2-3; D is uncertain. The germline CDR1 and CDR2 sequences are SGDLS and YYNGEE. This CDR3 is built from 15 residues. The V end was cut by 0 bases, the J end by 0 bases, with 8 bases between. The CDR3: CASSVGQSSTDTQYF. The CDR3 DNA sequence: TGTGCCAGCAGCGTAGGGCAGTCTAGCACAGATACGCAGTATTTT.

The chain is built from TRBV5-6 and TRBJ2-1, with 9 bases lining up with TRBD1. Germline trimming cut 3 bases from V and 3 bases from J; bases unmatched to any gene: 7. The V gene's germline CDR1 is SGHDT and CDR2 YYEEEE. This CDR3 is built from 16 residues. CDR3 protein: CASSSDGTGYYNEQFF. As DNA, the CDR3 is TGTGCCAGCAGCTCGGACGGGACAGGGTACTACAATGAGCAGTTCTTC.

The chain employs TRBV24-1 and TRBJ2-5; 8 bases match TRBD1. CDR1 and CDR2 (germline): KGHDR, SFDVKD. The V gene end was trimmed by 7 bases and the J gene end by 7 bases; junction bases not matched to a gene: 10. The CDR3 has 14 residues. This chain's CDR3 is CATSAGGARWTQYF. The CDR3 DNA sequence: TGTGCCACCAGCGCAGGGGGCGCCCGGTGGACCCAGTACTTC.

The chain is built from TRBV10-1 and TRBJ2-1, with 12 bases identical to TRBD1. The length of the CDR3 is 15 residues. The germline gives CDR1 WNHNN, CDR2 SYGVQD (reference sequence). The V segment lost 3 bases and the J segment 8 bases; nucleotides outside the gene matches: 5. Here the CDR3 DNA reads TGCGCCAGCAGTGATGTGGGACAGGGGGCCGATGAGCAGTTCTTC. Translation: CASSDVGQGADEQFF.

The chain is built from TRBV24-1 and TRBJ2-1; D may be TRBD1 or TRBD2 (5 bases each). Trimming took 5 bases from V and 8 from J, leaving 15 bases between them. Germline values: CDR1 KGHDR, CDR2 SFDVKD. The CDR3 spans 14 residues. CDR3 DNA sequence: TGTGCCACCAGTGTCCCTGGGGGAGCAGATGAGCAGTTCTTC. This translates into CATSVPGGADEQFF.

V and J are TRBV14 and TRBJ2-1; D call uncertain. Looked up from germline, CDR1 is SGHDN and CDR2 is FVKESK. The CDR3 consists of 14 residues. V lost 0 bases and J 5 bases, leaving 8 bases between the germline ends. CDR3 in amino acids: CASSQENPNNEQFF. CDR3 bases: TGTGCCAGCAGCCAAGAGAACCCCAACAATGAGCAGTTCTTC.

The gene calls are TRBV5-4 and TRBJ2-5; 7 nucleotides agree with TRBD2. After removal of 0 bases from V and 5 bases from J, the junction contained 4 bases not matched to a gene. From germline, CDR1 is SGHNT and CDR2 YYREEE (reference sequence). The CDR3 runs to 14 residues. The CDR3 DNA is TGTGCCAGCAGCTTGGAGCGGGATCATGAGACCCAGTACTTC. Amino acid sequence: CASSLERDHETQYF. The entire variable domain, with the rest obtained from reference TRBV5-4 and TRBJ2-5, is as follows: ETGVTQSPTHLIKTRGQQVTLRCSSQSGHNTVSWYQQALGQGPQFIFQYYREEENGRGNFPPRFSGLQFPNYSSELNVNALELDDSALYLCASSLERDHETQYFGPGTRLLVL.

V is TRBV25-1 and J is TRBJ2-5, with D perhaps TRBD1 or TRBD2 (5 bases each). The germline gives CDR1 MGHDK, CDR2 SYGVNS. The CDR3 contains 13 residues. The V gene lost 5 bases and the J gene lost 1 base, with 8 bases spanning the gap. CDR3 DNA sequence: TGTGCCAGCAGTCCCGGGGCCCAAGAGACCCAGTACTTC. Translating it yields CASSPGAQETQYF.

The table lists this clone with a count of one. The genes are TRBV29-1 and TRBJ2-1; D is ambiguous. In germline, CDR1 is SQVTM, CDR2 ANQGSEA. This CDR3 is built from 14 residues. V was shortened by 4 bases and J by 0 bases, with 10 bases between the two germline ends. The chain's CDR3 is CSVGGPPSYNEQFF. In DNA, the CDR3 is TGCAGCGTTGGTGGCCCACCCTCCTACAATGAGCAGTTCTTC.

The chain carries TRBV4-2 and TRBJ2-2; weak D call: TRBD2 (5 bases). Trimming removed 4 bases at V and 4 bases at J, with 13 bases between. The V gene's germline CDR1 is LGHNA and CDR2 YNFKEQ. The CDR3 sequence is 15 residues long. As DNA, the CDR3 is TGTGCCAGCAGCCCCGCGGCTAGCAGCACCGGGGAGCTGTTTTTT. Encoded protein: CASSPAASSTGELFF.

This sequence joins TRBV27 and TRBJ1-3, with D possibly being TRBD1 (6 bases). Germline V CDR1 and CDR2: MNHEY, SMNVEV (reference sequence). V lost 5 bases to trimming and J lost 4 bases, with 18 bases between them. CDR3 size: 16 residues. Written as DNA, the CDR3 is TGTGCCAGCAGTCTAAAGGGGGGTTTGAGCGGAAACACCATATATTTT. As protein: CASSLKGGLSGNTIYF.

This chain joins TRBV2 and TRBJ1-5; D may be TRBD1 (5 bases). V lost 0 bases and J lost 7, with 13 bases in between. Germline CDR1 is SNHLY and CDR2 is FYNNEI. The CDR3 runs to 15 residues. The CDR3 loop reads CASSEARGDGQPQHF. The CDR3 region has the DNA TGTGCCAGCAGTGAAGCGCGAGGGGACGGGCAGCCCCAGCATTTT. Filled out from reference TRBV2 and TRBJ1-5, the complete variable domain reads EPEVTQTPSHQVTQMGQEVILRCVPISNHLYFYWYRQILGQKVEFLVSFYNNEISEKSEIFDDQFSVERPDGSNFTLKIRSTKLEDSAMYFCASSEARGDGQPQHFGDGTRLSIL.

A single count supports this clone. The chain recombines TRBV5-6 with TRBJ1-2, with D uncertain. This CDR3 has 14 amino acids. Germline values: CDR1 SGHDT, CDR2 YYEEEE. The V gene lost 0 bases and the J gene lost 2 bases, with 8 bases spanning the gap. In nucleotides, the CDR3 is TGTGCCAGCAGCTTGGGCATCGGCAACTATGGCTACACCTTC. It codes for CASSLGIGNYGYTF. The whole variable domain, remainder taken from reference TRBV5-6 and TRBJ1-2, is DAGVTQSPTHLIKTRGQQVTLRCSPKSGHDTVSWYQQALGQGPQFIFQYYEEEERQRGNFPDRFSGHQFPNYSSELNVNALLLGDSALYLCASSLGIGNYGYTFGSGTRLTVV.

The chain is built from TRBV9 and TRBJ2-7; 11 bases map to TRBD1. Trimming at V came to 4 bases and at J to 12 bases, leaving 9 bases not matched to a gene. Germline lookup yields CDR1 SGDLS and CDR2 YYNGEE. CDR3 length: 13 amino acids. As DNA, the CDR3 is TGTGCCAGCAGCTCCGGGACAGGGGGTCTTTTGTACTTC. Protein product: CASSSGTGGLLYF.

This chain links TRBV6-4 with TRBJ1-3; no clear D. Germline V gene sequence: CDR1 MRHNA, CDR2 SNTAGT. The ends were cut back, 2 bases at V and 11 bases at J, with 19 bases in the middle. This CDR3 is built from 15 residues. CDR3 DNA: TGTGCCAGCAGTGACACCTTGACAAGAACTGCCCCCATATATTTT. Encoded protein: CASSDTLTRTAPIYF.

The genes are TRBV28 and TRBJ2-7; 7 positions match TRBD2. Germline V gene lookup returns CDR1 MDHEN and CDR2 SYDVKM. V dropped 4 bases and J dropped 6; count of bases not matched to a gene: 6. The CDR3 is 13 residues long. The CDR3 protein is CASSWAGVPEQYF. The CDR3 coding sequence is TGTGCCAGCAGTTGGGCGGGAGTACCCGAGCAGTACTTC. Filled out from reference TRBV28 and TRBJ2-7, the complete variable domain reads DVKVTQSSRYLVKRTGEKVFLECVQDMDHENMFWYRQDPGLGLRLIYFSYDVKMKEKGDIPEGYSVSREKKERFSLILESASTNQTSMYLCASSWAGVPEQYFGPGTRLTVT.